A selection of T cell receptor beta chains follows, all from one sample in a study of T cells in Graves' hyperthyroidism and ophthalmopathy. Via MiXCR, TCRdb re-called the multiplex PCR reads, giving one row per CDR3 protein. The sample includes under 350,000 distinct CDR3 sequences, over 15% of them seen just once. Sequencing input: blood. The receptor set was obtained from a woman aged 55 to 70 with Graves' ophthalmopathy. Both conserved end residues are part of each CDR3. D genes are given only for firm matches. Some rows have no size entry. The others give once, few or many, or a class for an expanded clone.

abundance,j_gene,v_gene,d_gene,CDR3nt,CDR3aa
-,TRBJ2-7,TRBV29-1,TRBD2,TGCAGCGTCGCTAGCGGGAGCTCCTACGAGCAGTACTTC,CSVASGSSYEQYF
-,TRBJ1-1,TRBV6-1,-,TGTGCCAGCAGCATATACAGGGCCACTGAAGCTTTCTTT,CASSIYRATEAFF
-,TRBJ1-4,TRBV2,TRBD1,TGTGCCAGCGGGGGACAGACAACGGGTGAAAAACTGTTTTTT,CASGGQTTGEKLFF
many,TRBJ2-7,TRBV27,TRBD1,TGTGCCAGCAGTTTCTGGCCTCTGGGCGGGGGACAGGGCAACTACGAGCAGTACTTC,CASSFWPLGGGQGNYEQYF
-,TRBJ1-6,TRBV5-4,TRBD1,TGTGCCAGCAGCTTGGACAGGGGGCGGGACAATTCACCCCTCCACTTT,CASSLDRGRDNSPLHF
few,TRBJ2-2,TRBV4-3,TRBD2,TGCGCCAGCAGCCAAGAAATAGTAGCGGGAGTTGACACCGGGGAGCTGTTTTTT,CASSQEIVAGVDTGELFF
many,TRBJ2-7,TRBV27,TRBD1,TGTGCCAGCAGCGGGACAGGGGTGTCCTACGAGCAGTACTTC,CASSGTGVSYEQYF
-,TRBJ2-4,TRBV15,-,TGTGCCACCAGCAGCTTTAGGGGGAGCAAAAACATTCAGTACTTC,CATSSFRGSKNIQYF
many,TRBJ2-7,TRBV7-9,TRBD1,TGTGCCAGCAGCTTACTACGACAGGGCGGAAACTCCTACGAGCAGTACTTC,CASSLLRQGGNSYEQYF
many,TRBJ2-3,TRBV5-1,TRBD1,TGCGCCAGCAGCTTGGAAGGGGGCGCAGATACGCAGTATTTT,CASSLEGGADTQYF
many,TRBJ1-1,TRBV6-1,TRBD1,TGTGCCAGCAGTCCGCGGACAGGGGTGAACACTGAAGCTTTCTTT,CASSPRTGVNTEAFF
many,TRBJ2-5,TRBV28,-,TGTGCCAGCAGCCCGAGAGGAGCCCCAAGGGCCCAGTACTTC,CASSPRGAPRAQYF
many,TRBJ2-7,TRBV7-6,TRBD2,TGTGCCAGCAGCTTAAAAGCGGGAGCGCCCTACGAGCAGTACTTC,CASSLKAGAPYEQYF
few,TRBJ2-7,TRBV27,TRBD2,TGTGCCAGCAGTTCACGCACGGGACTAGCGGGGGGGTACGAGCAGTACTTC,CASSSRTGLAGGYEQYF
many,TRBJ2-1,TRBV6-1,-,TGTGCCAGTTCGAGAGATAAGGAGCAGTTCTTC,CASSRDKEQFF
-,TRBJ2-2,TRBV6-1,TRBD1,TGTGCCAGCGGAGGACAGGGGGCGGACGGGGAGCTGTTTTTT,CASGGQGADGELFF